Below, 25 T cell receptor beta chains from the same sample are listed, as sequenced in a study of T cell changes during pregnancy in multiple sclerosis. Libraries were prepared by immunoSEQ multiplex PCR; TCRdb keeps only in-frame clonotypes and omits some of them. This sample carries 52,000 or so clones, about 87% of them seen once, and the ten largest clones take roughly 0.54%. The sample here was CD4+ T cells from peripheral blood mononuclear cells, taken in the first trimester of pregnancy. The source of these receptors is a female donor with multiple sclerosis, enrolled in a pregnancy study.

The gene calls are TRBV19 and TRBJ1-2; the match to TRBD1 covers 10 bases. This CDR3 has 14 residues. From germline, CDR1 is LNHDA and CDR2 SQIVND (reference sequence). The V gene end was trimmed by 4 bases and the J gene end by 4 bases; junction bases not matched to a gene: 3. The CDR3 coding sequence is TGTGCCAGTAGTAGACAGGGGGCCGGCTATGGCTACACCTTC. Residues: CASSRQGAGYGYTF. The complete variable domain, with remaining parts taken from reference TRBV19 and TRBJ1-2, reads DGGITQSPKYLFRKEGQNVTLSCEQNLNHDAMYWYRQDPGQGLRLIYYSQIVNDFQKGDIAEGYSVSREKKESFPLTVTSAQKNPTAFYLCASSRQGAGYGYTFGSGTRLTVV.

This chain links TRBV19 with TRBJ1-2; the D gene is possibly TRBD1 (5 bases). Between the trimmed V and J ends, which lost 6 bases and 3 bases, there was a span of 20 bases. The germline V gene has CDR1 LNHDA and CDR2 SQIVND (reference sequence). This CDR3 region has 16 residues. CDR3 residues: CASSSTSRGAYYGYTF. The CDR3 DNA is TGTGCCAGTAGCAGTACATCAAGGGGTGCCTACTATGGCTACACCTTC. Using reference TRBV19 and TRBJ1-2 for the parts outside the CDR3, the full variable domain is DGGITQSPKYLFRKEGQNVTLSCEQNLNHDAMYWYRQDPGQGLRLIYYSQIVNDFQKGDIAEGYSVSREKKESFPLTVTSAQKNPTAFYLCASSSTSRGAYYGYTFGSGTRLTVV.

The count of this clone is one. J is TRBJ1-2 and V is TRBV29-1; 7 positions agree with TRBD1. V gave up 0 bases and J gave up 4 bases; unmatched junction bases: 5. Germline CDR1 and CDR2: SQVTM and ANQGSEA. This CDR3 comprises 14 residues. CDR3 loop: CSVEERQGSYGYTF. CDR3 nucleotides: TGCAGCGTTGAAGAGCGACAGGGCTCCTATGGCTACACCTTC. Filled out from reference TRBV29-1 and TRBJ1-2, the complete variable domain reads SAVISQKPSRDICQRGTSLTIQCQVDSQVTMMFWYRQQPGQSLTLIATANQGSEATYESGFVIDKFPISRPNLTFSTLTVSNMSPEDSSIYLCSVEERQGSYGYTFGSGTRLTVV.

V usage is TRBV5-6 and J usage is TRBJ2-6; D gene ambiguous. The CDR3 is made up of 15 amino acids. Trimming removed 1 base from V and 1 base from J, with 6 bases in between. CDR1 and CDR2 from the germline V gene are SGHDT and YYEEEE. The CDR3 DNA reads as TGTGCCAGCAGCTTGTTGGCATCTGGGGCCAACGTCCTGACTTTC. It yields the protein CASSLLASGANVLTF.

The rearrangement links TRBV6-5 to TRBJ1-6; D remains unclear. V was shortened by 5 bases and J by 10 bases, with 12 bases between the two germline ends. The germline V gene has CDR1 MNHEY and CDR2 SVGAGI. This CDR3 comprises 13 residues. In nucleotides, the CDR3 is TGTGCCAGCAGTAGAGGAGAAAACTCACCCCTCCACTTT. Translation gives CASSRGENSPLHF.

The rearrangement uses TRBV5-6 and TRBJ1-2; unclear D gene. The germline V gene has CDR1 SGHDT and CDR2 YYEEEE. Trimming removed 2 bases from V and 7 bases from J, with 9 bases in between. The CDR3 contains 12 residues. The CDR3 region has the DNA TGTGCCAGCAGCTTCCAGGTCCGTGGCTACACCTTC. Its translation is CASSFQVRGYTF. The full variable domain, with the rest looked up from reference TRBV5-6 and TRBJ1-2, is DAGVTQSPTHLIKTRGQQVTLRCSPKSGHDTVSWYQQALGQGPQFIFQYYEEEERQRGNFPDRFSGHQFPNYSSELNVNALLLGDSALYLCASSFQVRGYTFGSGTRLTVV.

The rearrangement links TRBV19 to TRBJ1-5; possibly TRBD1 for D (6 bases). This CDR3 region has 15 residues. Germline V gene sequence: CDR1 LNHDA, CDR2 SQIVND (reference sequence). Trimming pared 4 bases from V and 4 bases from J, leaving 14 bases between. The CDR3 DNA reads TGTGCCAGTAGTACCTCGGGGGGGCAGAATCAGCCCCAGCATTTT. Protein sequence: CASSTSGGQNQPQHF.

CDR3 sequence reads: CASSLAGQIETQYF. The CDR3 nucleotides read TGCGCCAGCAGCTTGGCGGGACAGATAGAGACCCAGTACTTC. The genes are TRBV5-1 and TRBJ2-5; 7 nucleotides match TRBD1. With 0 bases clipped from V and 4 bases from J, the junction kept 3 bases outside the gene matches. Germline loops: CDR1 SGHRS, CDR2 YFSETQ. The CDR3 contains 14 residues.

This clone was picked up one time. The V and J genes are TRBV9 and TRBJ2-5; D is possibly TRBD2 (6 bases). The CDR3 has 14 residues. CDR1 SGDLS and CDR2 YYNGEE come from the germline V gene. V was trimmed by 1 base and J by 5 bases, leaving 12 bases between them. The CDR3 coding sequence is TGTGCCAGCAGCGTATCTTCCGGAGGGGAGACCCAGTACTTC. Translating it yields CASSVSSGGETQYF.

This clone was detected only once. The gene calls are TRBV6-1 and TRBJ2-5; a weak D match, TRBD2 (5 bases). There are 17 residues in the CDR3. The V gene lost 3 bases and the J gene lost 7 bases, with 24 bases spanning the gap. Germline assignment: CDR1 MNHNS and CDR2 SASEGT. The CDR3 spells CASSDPLRGRARRTQYF. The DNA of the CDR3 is TGTGCCAGCAGTGATCCCCTCCGGGGAAGGGCCAGGCGGACCCAGTACTTC.

The CDR3 loop is CASSPRWLAGDTQYF. CDR3 in DNA: TGTGCCAGCTCACCAAGGTGGCTAGCAGGAGATACGCAGTATTTT. This chain joins TRBV18 and TRBJ2-3, with a possible D match to TRBD2 (5 bases). The germline gives CDR1 KGHSH, CDR2 LQKENI. The V gene lost 2 bases and the J gene lost 5 bases, with 14 bases spanning the gap. CDR3 length: 15 residues.

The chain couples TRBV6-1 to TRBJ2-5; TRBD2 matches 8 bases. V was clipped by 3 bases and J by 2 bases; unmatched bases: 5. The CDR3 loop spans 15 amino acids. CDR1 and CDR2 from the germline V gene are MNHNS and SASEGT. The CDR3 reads CASSEELAVQETQYF. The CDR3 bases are TGTGCCAGCAGTGAGGAACTAGCGGTTCAAGAGACCCAGTACTTC.

The CDR3 DNA is TGTGCCAGCAGCTTCGACAGGGACACTGAAGCTTTCTTT. Amino acids: CASSFDRDTEAFF. The chain recombines TRBV7-8 with TRBJ1-1; 7 bases agree with TRBD1. The CDR3 is 13 amino acids. V lost 3 bases, J lost 3 bases, and 1 base stayed unmatched. Germline CDR1 SGHVS, CDR2 FQNEAQ. Full variable domain (rest looked up from reference TRBV7-8 and TRBJ1-1): GAGVSQSPRYKVAKRGQDVALRCDPISGHVSLFWYQQALGQGPEFLTYFQNEAQLDKSGLPSDRFFAERPEGSVSTLKIQRTQQEDSAVYLCASSFDRDTEAFFGQGTRLTVV.

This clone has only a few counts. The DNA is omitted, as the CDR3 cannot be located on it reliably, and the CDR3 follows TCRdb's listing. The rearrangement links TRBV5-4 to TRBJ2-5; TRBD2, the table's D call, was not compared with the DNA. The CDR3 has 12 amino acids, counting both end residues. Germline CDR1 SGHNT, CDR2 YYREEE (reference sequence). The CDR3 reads CASSFGEGSRYF.

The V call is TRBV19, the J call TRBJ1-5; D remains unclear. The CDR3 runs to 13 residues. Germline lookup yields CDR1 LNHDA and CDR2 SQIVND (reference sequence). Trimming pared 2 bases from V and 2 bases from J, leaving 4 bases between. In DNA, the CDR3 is TGTGCCAGTAGTATAACAGGCAATCAGCCCCAGCATTTT. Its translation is CASSITGNQPQHF.

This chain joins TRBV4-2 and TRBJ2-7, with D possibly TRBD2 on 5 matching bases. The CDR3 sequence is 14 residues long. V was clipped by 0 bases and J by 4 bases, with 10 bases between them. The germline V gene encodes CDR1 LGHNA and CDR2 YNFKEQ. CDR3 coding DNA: TGTGCCAGCAGCCAAGACGCAGGAGGTTACGAGCAGTACTTC. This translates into CASSQDAGGYEQYF.

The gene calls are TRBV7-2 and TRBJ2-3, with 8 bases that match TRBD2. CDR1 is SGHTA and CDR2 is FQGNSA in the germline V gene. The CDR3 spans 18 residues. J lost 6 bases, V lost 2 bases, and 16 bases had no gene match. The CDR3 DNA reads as TGTGCCAGCAGCTTAAGGTTTGAGAGCGGGAGATGGGGGGATACGCAGTATTTT. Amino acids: CASSLRFESGRWGDTQYF.

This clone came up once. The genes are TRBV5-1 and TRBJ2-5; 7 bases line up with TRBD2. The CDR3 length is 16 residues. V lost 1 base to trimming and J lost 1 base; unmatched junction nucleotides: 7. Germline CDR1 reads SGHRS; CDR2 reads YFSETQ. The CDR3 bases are TGCGCCAGCAGCTTGATAGGCGGGAGCCGCCAAGAGACCCAGTACTTC. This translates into CASSLIGGSRQETQYF. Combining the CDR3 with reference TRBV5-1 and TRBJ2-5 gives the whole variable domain KAGVTQTPRYLIKTRGQQVTLSCSPISGHRSVSWYQQTPGQGLQFLFEYFSETQRNKGNFPGRFSGRQFSNSRSEMNVSTLELGDSALYLCASSLIGGSRQETQYFGPGTRLLVL.

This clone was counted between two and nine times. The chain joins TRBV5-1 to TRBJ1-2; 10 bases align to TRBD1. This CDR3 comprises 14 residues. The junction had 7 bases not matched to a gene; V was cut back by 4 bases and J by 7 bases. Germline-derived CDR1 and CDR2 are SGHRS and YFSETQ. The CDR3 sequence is CASSQGTGVSGYTF. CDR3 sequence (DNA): TGCGCCAGCAGCCAAGGGACAGGGGTTTCTGGCTACACCTTC.

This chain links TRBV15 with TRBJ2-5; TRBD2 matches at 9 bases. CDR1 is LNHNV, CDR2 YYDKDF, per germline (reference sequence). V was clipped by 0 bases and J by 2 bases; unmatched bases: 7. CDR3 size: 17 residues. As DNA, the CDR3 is TGTGCCACCAGCAGAGACCTAGGGACTAGCCTACAAGAGACCCAGTACTTC. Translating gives CATSRDLGTSLQETQYF.

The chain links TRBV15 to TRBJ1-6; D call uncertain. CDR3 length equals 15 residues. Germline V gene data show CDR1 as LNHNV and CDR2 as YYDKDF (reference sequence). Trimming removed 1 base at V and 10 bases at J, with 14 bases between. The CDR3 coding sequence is TGTGCCACCAGCAGAGGGCTCCCCTCCAAATCACCCCTCCACTTT. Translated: CATSRGLPSKSPLHF.

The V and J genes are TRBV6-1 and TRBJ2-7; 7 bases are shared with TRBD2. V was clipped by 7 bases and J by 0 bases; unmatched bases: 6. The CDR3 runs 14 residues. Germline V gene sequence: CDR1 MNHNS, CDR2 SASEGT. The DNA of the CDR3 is TGTGCCAGCACCCCCACGGGGGGCTCCTACGAGCAGTACTTC. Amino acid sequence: CASTPTGGSYEQYF.

The CDR3 region is CATNDRGPGSPLHF. The CDR3 region has the DNA TGTGCCACCAACGACAGGGGGCCTGGATCACCCCTCCACTTT. J is TRBJ1-6 and V is TRBV19; TRBD1 aligns across 10 bases. The ends lost 10 bases at V and 10 bases at J; junction bases unmatched: 10. The germline V gene encodes CDR1 LNHDA and CDR2 SQIVND (reference sequence). CDR3 length: 14 residues.

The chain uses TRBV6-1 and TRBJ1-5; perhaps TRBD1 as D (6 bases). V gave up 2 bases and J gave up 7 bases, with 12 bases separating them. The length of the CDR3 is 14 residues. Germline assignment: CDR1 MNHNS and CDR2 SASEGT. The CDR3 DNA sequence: TGTGCCAGCAGTGAACAGGGGAGTAGACAGCCCCAGCATTTT. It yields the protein CASSEQGSRQPQHF.

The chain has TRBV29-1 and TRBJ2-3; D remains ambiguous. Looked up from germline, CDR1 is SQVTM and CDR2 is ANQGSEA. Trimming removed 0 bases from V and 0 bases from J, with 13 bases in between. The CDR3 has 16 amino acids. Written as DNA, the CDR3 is TGCAGCGTTGAAGAAGTCCCCGGTATTAGCACAGATACGCAGTATTTT. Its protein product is CSVEEVPGISTDTQYF.